This T cell receptor (beta chain) was profiled in a study of response to subunit inactivated influenza vaccine. After removal of 3 bases from V and 5 bases from J, the junction contained 4 bases not matched to a gene. CDR1 is DFQATT and CDR2 is SNEGSKA in the germline V gene (reference sequence). The length of the CDR3 is 13 residues. TCRdb recomputed calls from the RT-PCR reads with MiXCR, one row per CDR3 protein. The sample records hundreds of thousands of distinct CDR3 sequences, 14% being singletons. This clonotype has a handful of counts. What it binds is not known. Whole-study findings and limits: Authors suggested that a seasonal influenza vaccination recruits few new T cells each time.

The chain recombines TRBV20-1 with TRBJ2-1; 7 bases are a match to TRBD1. The sample was PBMCs from blood, taken approximately 15 days before vaccination. This clonotype was obtained from a man aged 50-59 years who received an inactivated influenza vaccine. The CDR3 spells CSARNRGHNEQFF. CDR3 nucleotide sequence: TGCAGTGCTAGGAACAGGGGCCACAATGAGCAGTTCTTC.